This T cell receptor (beta chain) was documented in a study of memory CD4+ T cells and cytomegalovirus serostatus. Across the study: Healthy Belgian adult donors included nine or ten CMV-positive and some 25 CMV-negative people. General study findings and limits: The CMV-associated TCR signature appears largely within the CD4+ memory repertoire. Each of 65 to 75 CMV-associated TCRbeta sequences occurred in one to five individuals. Median bootstrapped AUC for CMV status was around 0.96 originally, less than 0.93 US-trained.

Worth noting for this clone: Its target is unknown.

Germline V gene data show CDR1 as SGHRS and CDR2 as YFSETQ. Losses at the gene ends were 2 bases for V and 6 bases for J; bases not matched to a gene: 3. There are 15 residues in the CDR3. The sort gate was single viable CD3+CD4+CD8-CD45RO+ cells for memory CD4+ T cells. Assay: immunoSEQ multiplex PCR; the TCRdb copy retains only in-frame clones and omits some. This sample carries 30,000 to 45,000 clones, roughly 85% of them seen once, and the ten largest clones take less than 5.5%. The sequence came from an adult in good health and CMV-seropositive. The sample comprised memory CD4+ T cells from blood. This chain links TRBV5-1 with TRBJ2-2; 11 nucleotides align to TRBD2. The CDR3 sequence is CASSLLAGEAGELFF. CDR3 coding DNA: TGCGCCAGCAGCTTACTAGCGGGAGAGGCCGGGGAGCTGTTTTTT. Filled out from reference TRBV5-1 and TRBJ2-2, the complete variable domain reads KAGVTQTPRYLIKTRGQQVTLSCSPISGHRSVSWYQQTPGQGLQFLFEYFSETQRNKGNFPGRFSGRQFSNSRSEMNVSTLELGDSALYLCASSLLAGEAGELFFGEGSRLTVL.